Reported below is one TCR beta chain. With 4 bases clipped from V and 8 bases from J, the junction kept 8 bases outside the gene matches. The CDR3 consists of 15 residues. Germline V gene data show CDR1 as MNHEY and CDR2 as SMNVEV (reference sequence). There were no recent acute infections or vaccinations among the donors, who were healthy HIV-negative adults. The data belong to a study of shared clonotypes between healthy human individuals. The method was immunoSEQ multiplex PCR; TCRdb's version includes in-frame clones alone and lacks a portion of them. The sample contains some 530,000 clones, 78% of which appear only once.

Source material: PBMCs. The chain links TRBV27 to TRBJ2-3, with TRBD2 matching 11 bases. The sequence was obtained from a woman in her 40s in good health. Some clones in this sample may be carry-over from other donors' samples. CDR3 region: CASSSRLAGMGTQYF. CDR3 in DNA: TGTGCCAGCAGTTCCCGACTAGCGGGGATGGGTACGCAGTATTTT.